These 32 T cell receptor beta chains originate from one sample sequenced in a study of identical twins. In TCRdb, the 5' RACE reads were re-called with MiXCR into one record per CDR3 protein. The data hold hundreds of thousands of distinct CDR3 sequences, with about 18% observed a single time. These data are also associated with another study on T cells expressing NK-cell markers.

Specimen: PBMCs. The receptors stem from a young woman in good health.

Ten or more counts support this clonotype. V usage is TRBV29-1 and J usage is TRBJ2-1; TRBD2 aligns across 9 bases. CDR3 length: 15 amino acids. CDR1 SQVTM and CDR2 ANQGSEA come from the germline V gene. V trimming: 2 bases; J trimming: 7 bases; junction bases outside the gene matches: 9. The chain's CDR3 is CSVETSGHRTNEQFF. The CDR3 DNA follows: TGCAGCGTTGAAACTAGCGGGCACCGAACGAATGAGCAGTTCTTC.

This clonotype was observed at least ten times. The chain recombines TRBV20-1 with TRBJ2-7, with 11 bases lining up with TRBD2. This CDR3 spans 14 amino acids. V lost 5 bases to trimming and J lost 6 bases; unmatched junction nucleotides: 9. Germline V gene lookup returns CDR1 DFQATT and CDR2 SNEGSKA (reference sequence). CDR3: CSAATSGRLSEQYF. DNA for the CDR3: TGCAGTGCTGCTACTAGCGGGAGACTTTCCGAGCAGTACTTC.

This clonotype was counted ten times or more. The V gene is TRBV20-1, the J gene TRBJ2-2; the D gene could be TRBD1 or TRBD2 (5 bases each). Trimming stripped 6 bases from V and 4 bases from J, with 15 bases between. CDR3 length: 14 amino acids. Germline V gene lookup returns CDR1 DFQATT and CDR2 SNEGSKA (reference sequence). DNA of the CDR3: TGCAGTGCCCTGGGACCGTTAATCACCGGGGAGCTGTTTTTT. Translated, it gives CSALGPLITGELFF.

The chain couples TRBV19 to TRBJ1-4; D gene ambiguous. Looked up from germline, CDR1 is LNHDA and CDR2 is SQIVND (reference sequence). This CDR3 comprises 16 residues. Trimming stripped 10 bases from V and 6 bases from J, with 24 bases between. In DNA form, the CDR3 reads TGTGCCACCCGAAGTCCCCCTGCGAGGAGGGATGAAAAACTGTTTTTT. This gives the protein CATRSPPARRDEKLFF.

This clonotype occurred a few times. This chain joins TRBV6-1 and TRBJ2-1; TRBD2 matches at 8 bases. V shed 4 bases, J shed 10 bases, and the junction held 15 bases outside the gene matches. From germline, CDR1 is MNHNS and CDR2 SASEGT. The CDR3 is made up of 16 amino acids. CDR3 protein: CASSGAGTRGIREQFF. CDR3 sequence (DNA): TGTGCCAGCAGTGGGGCCGGGACTAGAGGAATTCGGGAGCAGTTCTTC.

The rearrangement uses TRBV7-6 and TRBJ2-1, with D perhaps TRBD2 (5 bases). The V end lost 5 bases, the J end lost 8 bases, and 22 bases lay between the germline ends. The CDR3 totals 16 residues. Germline values: CDR1 SGHVS, CDR2 FNYEAQ. The chain's CDR3 is CASSQSPTGMADEQFF. The CDR3 region has the DNA TGTGCCAGCAGCCAAAGCCCTACCGGGATGGCGGATGAGCAGTTCTTC.

The chain recombines TRBV12-3 or TRBV12-4 with TRBJ1-5; D remains ambiguous. This CDR3 is 14 amino acids long. Trimming stripped 2 bases from V and 4 bases from J, with 9 bases between. CDR3 sequence (DNA): TGTGCCAGCAGTTTAATGGCAGATAATCAGCCCCAGCATTTT. This translates into CASSLMADNQPQHF.

This clonotype has just a few counts. This chain joins TRBV4-3 and TRBJ1-2, with TRBD1 matching 7 bases. The CDR3 covers 17 residues. V shed 2 bases, J shed 0 bases, and the junction held 9 bases outside the gene matches. Germline V gene sequence: CDR1 LGHNA, CDR2 YSLEER. The DNA for the CDR3 is TGCGCCAGCAGCCAACAAGGACAGGCGATATCTAACTATGGCTACACCTTC. As protein: CASSQQGQAISNYGYTF.

This clonotype was counted a few times. The rearrangement uses TRBV7-9 and TRBJ2-3; D is possibly TRBD2 (6 bases). Germline V gene lookup returns CDR1 SEHNR and CDR2 FQNEAQ (reference sequence). Trimming pared 6 bases from V and 1 base from J, leaving 11 bases between. This CDR3 comprises 14 residues. Here the CDR3 DNA reads TGTGCCAGCAGGGGACCTAGCGGCACAGATACGCAGTATTTT. This translates into CASRGPSGTDTQYF.

A few counts support this clonotype. This chain joins TRBV10-3 and TRBJ2-1; 8 bases line up with TRBD2. The trim removed 8 bases at V and 0 bases at J, leaving 3 bases unmatched. The germline CDR1 and CDR2 sequences are ENHRY and SYGVKD. This CDR3 contains 14 residues. The CDR3 DNA follows: TGTGCCATCTCTCTAGCGGGCTCCTACAATGAGCAGTTCTTC. It yields the protein CAISLAGSYNEQFF.

The chain couples TRBV7-9 to TRBJ2-7; the match to TRBD1 covers 10 bases. Germline loops: CDR1 SEHNR, CDR2 FQNEAQ (reference sequence). The V segment lost 8 bases and the J segment 4 bases; nucleotides outside the gene matches: 14. There are 16 residues in the CDR3. CDR3 sequence (DNA): TGTGCCAGCCTTAGAGTATCTGGGACAGGGGAGTACGAGCAGTACTTC. This gives the protein CASLRVSGTGEYEQYF.

There are a few counts of this clonotype. The chain carries TRBV10-2 and TRBJ1-5; D remains unclear. Germline V CDR1 and CDR2: WSHSY, SAAADI. The CDR3 is 13 residues long. Trimming removed 6 bases at V and 11 bases at J, with 17 bases between. CDR3 sequence (DNA): TGCGCCAGCAGCGCCAGTGCTGATGTCGCCCAGCATTTT. This gives the protein CASSASADVAQHF.

J is TRBJ2-7 and V is TRBV7-9, with 9 bases fitting TRBD1. Per germline, CDR1 SEHNR and CDR2 FQNEAQ (reference sequence). Trimming cost V 2 bases and J 5 bases; bases outside gene matches: 7. This CDR3 is built from 15 residues. CDR3: CASSLSRQGVHEQYF. As DNA, the CDR3 is TGTGCCAGCAGCTTATCGCGACAGGGGGTCCACGAGCAGTACTTC.

V and J are TRBV6-1 and TRBJ2-5, with a weak D call TRBD2 (5 bases). This CDR3 region has 15 residues. V gave up 4 bases and J gave up 7 bases, with 19 bases separating them. Looked up from germline, CDR1 is MNHNS and CDR2 is SASEGT. CDR3 in DNA: TGTGCCAGCAGTGTTGTAGCGTTCTCACCGGGGACCCAGTACTTC. Amino acid sequence: CASSVVAFSPGTQYF.

This clonotype has more than one count but fewer than ten. The gene calls are TRBV10-3 and TRBJ2-2; the D gene is possibly TRBD1 (6 bases). The CDR3 is 14 amino acids. Germline V gene sequence: CDR1 ENHRY, CDR2 SYGVKD. Trimming took off 7 bases at V and 7 bases at J, with 16 bases between the two ends. This CDR3 reads CAINWGQPGGELFF. The CDR3 nucleotides are TGTGCCATCAACTGGGGGCAGCCCGGCGGGGAGCTGTTTTTT.

This clonotype was seen only a few times. The V gene is TRBV10-3, the J gene TRBJ2-3; D unresolved. The germline V gene has CDR1 ENHRY and CDR2 SYGVKD. The CDR3 contains 15 residues. The germline V and J ends were trimmed by 4 bases and 4 bases, with 15 bases remaining between them. DNA for the CDR3: TGTGCCATCAGTGCTTACGACACGGGCCCAGATACGCAGTATTTT. Amino acids: CAISAYDTGPDTQYF.

This clonotype was counted between two and nine times. CDR3 nucleotides: TGCAGTGCTAGAGAGGGACGCGTGAACTCTTTCTATGGCTACACCTTC. Amino acids: CSAREGRVNSFYGYTF. The J gene is TRBJ1-2, the V gene TRBV20-1, with a tentative D call TRBD1 (5 bases). CDR1 and CDR2 from the germline V gene are DFQATT and SNEGSKA (reference sequence). The CDR3 runs 16 residues. Trimming removed 0 bases at V and 4 bases at J, with 18 bases between.

This CDR3 is CASSLMTGANVLTF. CDR3 coding DNA: TGTGCCAGCAGCTTAATGACTGGGGCCAACGTCCTGACTTTC. The chain combines TRBV7-9 with TRBJ2-6; unclear D gene. The V and J ends lost 2 bases and 2 bases respectively, with 4 bases between them. The germline CDR1 and CDR2 sequences are SEHNR and FQNEAQ (reference sequence). The CDR3 is made up of 14 amino acids. The whole variable domain, filled in from reference TRBV7-9 and TRBJ2-6, reads DTGVSQNPRHKITKRGQNVTFRCDPISEHNRLYWYRQTLGQGPEFLTYFQNEAQLEKSRLLSDRFSAERPKGSFSTLEIQRTEQGDSAMYLCASSLMTGANVLTFGAGSRLTVL.

This clonotype was detected ten times or more. J is TRBJ1-1 and V is TRBV6-1, with TRBD1 as a possible D gene (5 bases). The V end lost 3 bases, the J end lost 10 bases, and 15 bases lay between the germline ends. This CDR3 region has 13 residues. The germline gives CDR1 MNHNS, CDR2 SASEGT. CDR3: CASSDRVGIPAFF. DNA for the CDR3: TGTGCCAGCAGTGACAGGGTAGGGATTCCAGCTTTCTTT.

The V call is TRBV5-1, the J call TRBJ1-1; 7 nucleotides line up with TRBD1. J was trimmed by 9 bases and V by 0 bases; bases with no gene match: 11. Germline CDR1 reads SGHRS; CDR2 reads YFSETQ. The CDR3 totals 15 residues. DNA for the CDR3: TGCGCCAGCAGCTTGGCAGGGAGGGGGCTGAGTCAAGCTTTCTTT. The encoded protein is CASSLAGRGLSQAFF.

This clonotype was counted at least ten times. The chain recombines TRBV12-3 or TRBV12-4 with TRBJ2-7; D call uncertain. This CDR3 is built from 13 residues. Trimming left V 1 base short and J 1 base short, with 5 bases between. The CDR3 coding sequence is TGTGCCAGCAGTTTAGGTCAGTCCTACGAGCAGTACTTC. Its protein is CASSLGQSYEQYF.

The chain is built from TRBV12-3 or TRBV12-4 and TRBJ1-4, with a possible D match to TRBD1 (5 bases). The CDR3 consists of 16 residues. Trimming took 8 bases from V and 5 from J, leaving 21 bases between them. The CDR3 protein is CASSPNGGPQNEKLFF. The DNA for the CDR3 is TGTGCCAGCTCACCTAACGGGGGTCCCCAGAATGAAAAACTGTTTTTT.

The V gene is TRBV11-2, the J gene TRBJ1-1; unclear D gene. The germline V gene has CDR1 SGHAT and CDR2 FQNNGV. V lost 2 bases, J lost 4 bases, and 11 bases lay in between. The CDR3 spans 14 residues. CDR3 sequence: CASSLIYSTTEAFF. The CDR3 DNA reads as TGTGCCAGCAGCTTAATCTACAGCACCACTGAAGCTTTCTTT.

V and J are TRBV27 and TRBJ2-7; 11 bases line up with TRBD1. The CDR3 sequence is 16 residues long. The junction had 9 bases not matched to a gene; V was cut back by 6 bases and J by 2 bases. The germline V gene encodes CDR1 MNHEY and CDR2 SMNVEV (reference sequence). This CDR3 is CASSRTGGKRTYEQYF. The CDR3 nucleotides are TGTGCCAGCAGCCGGACAGGGGGCAAGCGGACCTACGAGCAGTACTTC.

V gene TRBV5-1 combines with J gene TRBJ2-1, with D perhaps assigned TRBD1 or TRBD2 (5 bases each). The CDR3 contains 13 residues. The V gene's germline CDR1 is SGHRS and CDR2 YFSETQ. The V and J ends lost 2 bases and 6 bases respectively, with 9 bases between them. CDR3 in amino acids: CASSFGGPNEQFF. The CDR3 DNA is TGCGCCAGCAGCTTTGGGGGACCCAATGAGCAGTTCTTC.

This clonotype was detected only a few times. The chain carries TRBV5-1 and TRBJ2-6; a possible D gene is TRBD1 (7 bases). The CDR3 is 17 residues long. The V gene lost 4 bases and the J gene lost 0 bases, with 14 bases spanning the gap. Germline-derived CDR1 and CDR2 are SGHRS and YFSETQ. The CDR3 is CASSLTGTPSGANVLTF. For the CDR3, the DNA is TGCGCCAGCAGCCTGACAGGGACTCCCTCTGGGGCCAACGTCCTGACTTTC.

There are a few counts of this clonotype. The CDR3 region is CASSVQGGEKLFF. CDR3 nucleotide sequence: TGTGCCAGCAGCGTGCAGGGCGGTGAAAAACTGTTTTTT. The chain is built from TRBV9 and TRBJ1-4; tentatively, D is TRBD1 (5 bases). The CDR3 loop spans 13 amino acids. V shed 2 bases and J shed 7 bases, with 9 bases lying between them. Germline CDR1 SGDLS, CDR2 YYNGEE.

This clonotype was detected only a few times. V gene TRBV15 combines with J gene TRBJ2-4, with TRBD1 identical over 10 bases. The CDR3 spans 19 residues. The V and J ends lost 0 bases and 1 base, in that order; junction bases with no gene match: 9. Germline V gives CDR1 LNHNV, CDR2 YYDKDF (reference sequence). The CDR3, as DNA: TGTGCCACCAGCAGAGATAGACAGGGGGCCCGGGGGGCCAAAAACATTCAGTACTTC. This sequence encodes CATSRDRQGARGAKNIQYF. The complete variable domain, with remaining parts taken from reference TRBV15 and TRBJ2-4, reads DAMVIQNPRYQVTQFGKPVTLSCSQTLNHNVMYWYQQKSSQAPKLLFHYYDKDFNNEADTPDNFQSRRPNTSFCFLDIRSPGLGDTAMYLCATSRDRQGARGAKNIQYFGAGTRLSVL.

The J gene is TRBJ1-6, the V gene TRBV7-3; TRBD1 matches at 9 bases. The CDR3 has 15 amino acids. Germline CDR1 reads SGHTA; CDR2 reads FQGTGA. V lost 5 bases, J lost 8 bases, and 7 bases stayed unmatched. In DNA form, the CDR3 reads TGTGCCAGCAGCAAAGACAGGGGGTGGGATTCACCCCTCCACTTT. Protein product: CASSKDRGWDSPLHF.

This chain joins TRBV7-6 and TRBJ2-1; D uncertain. The CDR3 is 18 residues long. The ends were cut back, 1 base at V and 4 bases at J, with 20 bases in the middle. The germline CDR1 and CDR2 sequences are SGHVS and FNYEAQ. Here the CDR3 DNA reads TGTGCCAGCAGCTTAGAAGTACCTACACAGAGACTTTACAATGAGCAGTTCTTC. Protein product: CASSLEVPTQRLYNEQFF.

The table lists this clonotype with a few counts. This chain uses TRBV20-1 with TRBJ1-4, with 7 bases fitting TRBD1. The CDR3 is 16 residues long. Per germline, CDR1 DFQATT and CDR2 SNEGSKA (reference sequence). V gave up 5 bases and J gave up 4 bases; unmatched junction bases: 13. The CDR3 DNA sequence: TGCAGTGCTCCCTCGAAGGGGACAGACATTAATGAAAAACTGTTTTTT. Its protein is CSAPSKGTDINEKLFF.

As to this clonotype: At one boundary the junction diverges from the germline segment, which might be a read error. This sequence joins TRBV5-5 and TRBJ2-5, with D perhaps matching TRBD2 (5 bases). CDR1 and CDR2 (germline): SGHKS, YYEKEE (reference sequence). This CDR3 region has 13 residues. CDR3 nucleotide sequence: TGTGCCAGCAGGTTGGACTGGGAAGAGACCCAGTACTTC. This translates into CASRLDWEETQYF.